Following are 10 T cell receptor beta chains from one sample sequenced in a study of regulatory T cells in long-lasting Graves disease (dated by TCRdb to the early 2020s). This specimen's time point label, per the study, means: persistent/refractory GD, antithyroid drugs over 5 years with positive TRAb. For both TCR sequencing and RNA sequencing, RNA was extracted from PBMCs using TRIzol. Libraries were constructed by multiplex PCR. Sequencing took place on an Illumina HiSeq 4000. TCR beta libraries were built with iRepertoire HTBI primers and Arm-PCR amplification of CDR3 regions. Starting from the raw public reads, TCRdb applied fastp trimming at Q25, assembled clones with MiXCR and retained in-frame beta chains. Entries are consolidated by CDR3 protein sequence, retaining the most common genes and DNA. The sample includes around 450,000 distinct CDR3 sequences, with approximately 21% observed a single time. Over 6% of the sample is in the top ten clones.

Sequencing used peripheral blood mononuclear cells (PBMCs), obtained when the disease was refractory, from a patient treated with antithyroid drugs. These receptors originate from a female donor with Graves disease.

This clonotype was observed a few times. V usage is TRBV19 and J usage is TRBJ2-2, with 12 bases matching TRBD2. Germline V gene lookup returns CDR1 LNHDA and CDR2 SQIVND (reference sequence). The CDR3 length is 16 residues. J lost 4 bases, V lost 5 bases, and 5 bases had no gene match. The CDR3 bases are TGTGCCAGTAGTGCCACTAGCGGGAGGTTCACCGGGGAGCTGTTTTTT. As protein: CASSATSGRFTGELFF.

With respect to this clonotype: A far larger clone is one nucleotide away, so this likely arose from a read error. This chain joins TRBV11-2 and TRBJ2-7, with 8 bases aligning to TRBD1. There are 15 residues in the CDR3. The ends lost 5 bases at V and 3 bases at J; junction bases unmatched: 9. Looked up from germline, CDR1 is SGHAT and CDR2 is FQNNGV. The CDR3 DNA reads as TGTGCCAGCAGCAATGGGGGGACAGGACGCTACGAGCAGTACTTC. This translates into CASSNGGTGRYEQYF. Filled out from reference TRBV11-2 and TRBJ2-7, the complete variable domain reads EAGVAQSPRYKIIEKRQSVAFWCNPISGHATLYWYQQILGQGPKLLIQFQNNGVVDDSQLPKDRFSAERLKGVDSTLKIQPAKLEDSAVYLCASSNGGTGRYEQYFGPGTRLTVT.

The rearrangement uses TRBV4-2 and TRBJ2-7; the match to TRBD1 covers 7 bases. The CDR3 totals 18 residues. Trimming cost V 0 bases and J 0 bases; bases outside gene matches: 11. Germline V gives CDR1 LGHNA, CDR2 YNFKEQ. The CDR3 nucleotides are TGTGCCAGCAGCCAAGACCTACAGGGGATTTCCACCTCCTACGAGCAGTACTTC. Its protein product is CASSQDLQGISTSYEQYF.

The chain uses TRBV4-1 and TRBJ1-6; no definite D call. The germline V and J ends were trimmed by 3 bases and 2 bases, with 8 bases remaining between them. Germline values: CDR1 MGHRA, CDR2 YSYEKL. The CDR3 is 15 amino acids. The CDR3 spells CASSQAGAYNSPLHF. For the CDR3, the DNA is TGCGCCAGCAGCCAGGCGGGAGCCTATAATTCACCCCTCCACTTT.

This clonotype was counted a few times. J is TRBJ2-1 and V is TRBV6-2 or TRBV6-3; 15 bases match TRBD2. CDR3 length: 16 amino acids. V gave up 2 bases and J gave up 7 bases; unmatched junction bases: 3. The germline gives CDR1 MNHEY, CDR2 SVGEGT. The DNA of the CDR3 is TGTGCCAGCAGTTACCCCGGACTAGCGGGAGGGAATGAGCAGTTCTTC. Protein: CASSYPGLAGGNEQFF.

The V and J genes are TRBV18 and TRBJ2-5; tentatively, D is TRBD2 (5 bases). The ends were cut back, 2 bases at V and 5 bases at J, with 12 bases in the middle. CDR1 KGHSH and CDR2 LQKENI come from the germline V gene. There are 14 residues in the CDR3. The chain's CDR3 is CASSPTGELETQYF. Written as DNA, the CDR3 is TGTGCCAGCTCACCAACCGGGGAACTGGAGACCCAGTACTTC. Together with reference TRBV18 and TRBJ2-5, the CDR3 gives the full variable domain: NAGVMQNPRHLVRRRGQEARLRCSPMKGHSHVYWYRQLPEEGLKFMVYLQKENIIDESGMPKERFSAEFPKEGPSILRIQQVVRGDSAAYFCASSPTGELETQYFGPGTRLLVL.

This chain's CDR3 is CASSQVSGGGPYGYTF. The CDR3 region has the DNA TGTGCCAGCAGCCAAGTTAGTGGAGGAGGGCCTTATGGCTACACCTTC. The chain uses TRBV4-2 and TRBJ1-2; no clear D gene. Germline CDR1 and CDR2: LGHNA and YNFKEQ. The CDR3 is made up of 16 amino acids. Between the trimmed V and J ends, which lost 1 base and 5 bases, there was a span of 17 bases.

V usage is TRBV20-1 and J usage is TRBJ2-1; the D gene is possibly TRBD1 (5 bases). The V gene's germline CDR1 is DFQATT and CDR2 SNEGSKA (reference sequence). V lost 3 bases to trimming and J lost 0 bases, with 9 bases between them. This CDR3 spans 14 amino acids. CDR3 region: CSARDIASYNEQFF. The CDR3, as DNA: TGCAGTGCTAGGGACATCGCCTCCTACAATGAGCAGTTCTTC.

The rearrangement links TRBV5-1 to TRBJ1-3; D uncertain. V lost 0 bases and J lost 0, with 10 bases in between. The germline V gene encodes CDR1 SGHRS and CDR2 YFSETQ. The CDR3 loop spans 16 amino acids. In DNA, the CDR3 is TGCGCCAGCAGCTTGGAGGAAAGGCTCTCTGGAAACACCATATATTTT. Protein product: CASSLEERLSGNTIYF.

Points on this clonotype: Given a much more abundant clone one base away, this may be a read error. The chain links TRBV27 to TRBJ1-6, with D tentatively TRBD1 (5 bases). Germline CDR1 MNHEY, CDR2 SMNVEV (reference sequence). The CDR3 length is 14 residues. The ends were cut back, 6 bases at V and 15 bases at J, with 21 bases in the middle. The CDR3 protein is CASSYTGTHSRLHF. CDR3 sequence (DNA): TGTGCCAGCAGCTACACCGGGACCCACAGTCGCCTCCACTTT.